A selection of T cell receptor beta chains follows, all from one sample in a study of blood T cell repertoires in COVID-19. Clones were read by immunoSEQ multiplex PCR, and TCRdb kept only the in-frame ones, dropping some. The repertoire holds around 220,000 clones, 80% to 90% seen once, with 20% in the top ten. Sequencing was performed on peripheral blood. The source of these receptors is a man under 40 with active or convalescent COVID-19. Each CDR3 is given with its conserved first and last residue. A D gene is named only where the DNA matches it firmly. A clone size is listed for some rows: how often the clone was seen (once, few, many), or a class if it is expanded.

d_call	j_call	clone_size	v_call	cdr3_aa	cdr3_nt
NA	TRBJ2-5	NA	TRBV11-2	CASSLGTPGETQYF	TGTGCCAGCAGCTTAGGGACGCCAGGGGAGACCCAGTACTTC
NA	TRBJ1-6	NA	TRBV2	CASSKPIPGSPPLHF	TGTGCCAGCAGTAAGCCAATTCCAGGGTCCCCACCCCTCCACTTT
NA	TRBJ1-2	NA	TRBV29-1	CSVGQGIGYTF	TGCAGCGTTGGGCAGGGGATCGGCTACACCTTC
TRBD2	TRBJ2-1	NA	TRBV4-1	CASSQGTLAGHNEQFF	TGCGCCAGCAGCCAAGGGACGCTAGCGGGGCACAATGAGCAGTTCTTC
NA	TRBJ2-1	NA	TRBV18	CASSPATGSNEQFF	TGTGCCAGCTCACCAGCGACAGGATCCAATGAGCAGTTCTTC
TRBD2	TRBJ2-3	NA	TRBV18	CASSPNAGGSATQYF	TGTGCCAGCTCACCAAACGCGGGAGGTTCTGCGACGCAGTATTTT
NA	TRBJ2-5	NA	TRBV6-5	CASNNLAFGEETQYF	TGTGCCAGCAATAATCTAGCGTTCGGGGAAGAGACCCAGTACTTC
NA	TRBJ1-2	NA	TRBV3-1/TRBV3-2	CASSQAEDYGYTF	TGTGCCAGCAGCCAAGCAGAGGATTATGGCTACACCTTC
NA	TRBJ2-3	NA	TRBV30	CAWNGGQDTQYF	TGTGCCTGGAATGGAGGGCAAGATACGCAGTATTTT
NA	TRBJ2-3	NA	TRBV7-9	CASSQTLADTQYF	TGTGCCAGCAGCCAAACTCTAGCGGATACGCAGTATTTT
NA	TRBJ2-7	NA	TRBV29-1	CSVVQGGYEQYF	TGCAGCGTTGTACAGGGGGGGTACGAGCAGTACTTC
TRBD1	TRBJ2-7	NA	TRBV9	CASSARGQGRDEQYF	TGTGCCAGCAGCGCCCGGGGACAGGGAAGGGACGAGCAGTACTTC
NA	TRBJ1-3	NA	TRBV7-9	CASSLEAYQRATIYF	TGTGCCAGCAGCTTAGAGGCCTACCAGAGGGCCACCATATATTTT
NA	TRBJ1-5	few	TRBV5-4	CASSYEGNQPQHF	TGTGCCAGCAGCTACGAGGGCAATCAGCCCCAGCATTTT
TRBD1	TRBJ2-7	NA	TRBV7-2	CASSQRKTGEAEQYF	TGTGCCAGCAGCCAACGAAAGACAGGGGAAGCCGAGCAGTACTTC
TRBD1	TRBJ2-7	NA	TRBV30	CAWSKTGGGDEQYF	TGTGCCTGGAGTAAGACAGGGGGAGGCGACGAGCAGTACTTC
NA	TRBJ2-7	NA	TRBV5-1	CASSLASPGDEQYF	TGCGCCAGCAGCTTGGCGTCCCCCGGGGACGAGCAGTACTTC
NA	TRBJ1-5	NA	TRBV6-2/TRBV6-3	CASSLSVEPQHF	TGTGCCAGCAGTTTATCTGTCGAGCCCCAGCATTTT
TRBD1	TRBJ1-2	NA	TRBV27	CASRGTGDYGYTF	TGTGCCAGCAGGGGGACAGGGGACTATGGCTACACCTTC
NA	TRBJ1-1	NA	TRBV5-1	CASSLTPLNTEAFF	TGCGCCAGCAGCCTCACACCTTTAAACACTGAAGCTTTCTTT
TRBD2	TRBJ2-3	few	TRBV28	CASRRGTSALDTQYF	TGTGCCAGCAGAAGAGGGACTAGCGCATTAGATACGCAGTATTTT
TRBD1	TRBJ1-1	once	TRBV28	CASPPTGEATTEAFF	TGTGCCAGCCCCCCGACAGGGGAAGCTACCACTGAAGCTTTCTTT
TRBD2	TRBJ2-1	once	TRBV7-3	CASSLGTKWTSGRDNEQFF	TGTGCCAGCAGCTTAGGGACCAAGTGGACTAGCGGGAGGGACAATGAGCAGTTCTTC
NA	TRBJ2-2	NA	TRBV28	CASLTGMVTGELFF	TGTGCCAGCCTAACAGGGATGGTCACCGGGGAGCTGTTTTTT
TRBD2	TRBJ2-2	NA	TRBV2	CASSDSGRNTGELFF	TGTGCCAGCAGTGATAGCGGGAGGAACACCGGGGAGCTGTTTTTT
NA	TRBJ2-3	NA	TRBV7-2	CASSLGYWTPGGTDTQYF	TGTGCCAGCAGCTTAGGGTACTGGACCCCCGGCGGGACAGATACGCAGTATTTT
TRBD1	TRBJ1-6	NA	TRBV15	CATSTRTGYYSPLHF	TGTGCCACCAGCACTAGGACAGGCTATTATTCACCCCTCCACTTT
NA	TRBJ1-1	NA	TRBV29-1	CSVSEARAFF	TGCAGCGTATCAGAGGCCCGAGCTTTCTTT
TRBD2	TRBJ2-5	NA	TRBV7-9	CASSFISGGKETQYF	TGTGCCAGCAGCTTTATTAGCGGGGGGAAAGAGACCCAGTACTTC
NA	TRBJ2-2	NA	TRBV5-1	CASSLSGWRGGELFF	TGCGCCAGCAGCTTGAGTGGCTGGCGGGGCGGGGAGCTGTTTTTT
NA	TRBJ1-5	NA	TRBV10-1	CASVQGPQHF	TGCGCCAGTGTTCAGGGACCCCAGCATTTT
TRBD2	TRBJ2-7	NA	TRBV4-3	CASSQDREGLGEQYF	TGCGCCAGCAGCCAAGATCGGGAGGGCCTAGGGGAGCAGTACTTC
TRBD2	TRBJ2-1	NA	TRBV15	CSGLAGVHNEQFF	TGTTCGGGGCTAGCGGGAGTGCACAATGAGCAGTTCTTC
TRBD2	TRBJ2-2	NA	TRBV30	CAWSVLVGGRVANGELFF	TGTGCCTGGAGTGTACTGGTTGGCGGGAGAGTAGCAAACGGGGAGCTGTTTTTT
TRBD1	TRBJ1-2	few	TRBV30	CAWRGQGLYGYTF	TGTGCCTGGAGAGGACAGGGATTATATGGCTACACCTTC
TRBD1	TRBJ1-1	NA	TRBV6-5	CASRWDRGTEAFF	TGTGCCAGCAGGTGGGACAGGGGCACTGAAGCTTTCTTT
TRBD1	TRBJ2-7	NA	TRBV5-5	CASSLTGQVNYEQYF	TGTGCCAGCAGCTTAACCGGACAGGTAAACTACGAGCAGTACTTC
NA	TRBJ1-1	NA	TRBV18	CASSPRTSRGTEAFF	TGTGCCAGCTCACCTCGGACATCCCGGGGGACTGAAGCTTTCTTT
NA	TRBJ2-5	NA	TRBV4-2	CASSQVAGTGTTGTQYF	TGTGCCAGCAGCCAAGTAGCCGGGACTGGTACAACTGGGACCCAGTACTTC
TRBD1	TRBJ1-1	NA	TRBV28	CASTLIPQGTEAFF	TGTGCCAGCACCCTTATTCCACAGGGGACTGAAGCTTTCTTT
TRBD2	TRBJ2-3	NA	TRBV19	CASSTQLAGGADTQYF	TGTGCCAGTAGTACTCAACTAGCGGGAGGAGCAGATACGCAGTATTTT
TRBD2	TRBJ2-5	NA	TRBV3-1/TRBV3-2	CASSLPPRLAGGAETQYF	TGTGCCAGCAGTCTCCCTCCTAGACTAGCGGGGGGGGCAGAGACCCAGTACTTC
NA	TRBJ2-7	NA	TRBV6-5	CASSASPVVYEQYF	TGTGCCAGCAGCGCCTCCCCGGTAGTGTACGAGCAGTACTTC
TRBD1	TRBJ1-2	once	TRBV7-9	CASSLVLTGAGSNYGYTF	TGTGCCAGCAGCTTGGTATTGACAGGGGCTGGCTCTAACTATGGCTACACCTTC
NA	TRBJ1-1	NA	TRBV30	CAWSPAGRWAEAFF	TGTGCCTGGAGTCCCGCGGGAAGATGGGCTGAAGCTTTCTTT
TRBD2	TRBJ2-2	NA	TRBV27	CASTPGTSGSHGELFF	TGTGCCAGCACCCCCGGGACTAGCGGTTCCCACGGGGAGCTGTTTTTT
TRBD2	TRBJ2-1	NA	TRBV7-9	CASSPGSGRARGFDEQFF	TGTGCCAGCAGCCCGGGAAGCGGGAGGGCCAGGGGGTTCGATGAGCAGTTCTTC
NA	TRBJ2-3	NA	TRBV3-1/TRBV3-2	CASSRSGDTQYF	TGTGCCAGCAGCAGGTCAGGAGATACGCAGTATTTT
NA	TRBJ1-2	NA	TRBV7-8	CASSLEGTLFVSYTF	TGTGCCAGCAGCTTAGAGGGGACACTCTTTGTGAGCTACACCTTC
NA	TRBJ1-1	NA	TRBV4-2	CASSRQYSNTEAFF	TGTGCCAGCAGCCGACAGTACTCTAACACTGAAGCTTTCTTT
NA	TRBJ1-3	NA	TRBV2	CASLEGVLAGNTIYF	TGTGCCAGCCTCGAGGGGGTTTTAGCTGGAAACACCATATATTTT
NA	TRBJ1-4	NA	TRBV9	CASSALRGTTSEKLFF	TGTGCCAGCAGCGCCTTAAGGGGGACCACTTCTGAGAAACTGTTTTTT
NA	TRBJ1-2	NA	TRBV6-2/TRBV6-3	CASSYSGVLGYGYTF	TGTGCCAGCAGTTACTCCGGGGTCCTTGGCTATGGCTACACCTTC
NA	TRBJ1-2	NA	TRBV7-2	CASSLEAGGSYTF	TGTGCCAGCAGCTTAGAGGCGGGGGGGTCCTACACCTTC
TRBD1	TRBJ1-4	NA	TRBV27	CASSKSGQRTNEKLFF	TGTGCCAGCAGTAAATCGGGACAGAGAACTAATGAAAAACTGTTTTTT
NA	TRBJ1-2	NA	TRBV9	CASKRDSSPYGYTF	TGTGCCAGCAAGAGGGACTCGAGCCCCTATGGCTACACCTTC
TRBD2	TRBJ2-4	NA	TRBV4-2	CASSQGTSGNLAKNIQYF	TGTGCCAGCAGCCAAGGGACTAGCGGAAACCTAGCCAAAAACATTCAGTACTTC
NA	TRBJ1-3	NA	TRBV28	CASSVIGNTIYF	TGTGCCAGCAGTGTTATCGGAAACACCATATATTTT
TRBD2	TRBJ2-3	NA	TRBV7-9	CASSSSGTRFADTQYF	TGTGCCAGCAGCTCCTCCGGGACTAGATTTGCTGATACGCAGTATTTT
NA	TRBJ1-1	NA	TRBV18	CASSQTANTEAFF	TGTGCCAGCTCACAGACAGCGAACACTGAAGCTTTCTTT